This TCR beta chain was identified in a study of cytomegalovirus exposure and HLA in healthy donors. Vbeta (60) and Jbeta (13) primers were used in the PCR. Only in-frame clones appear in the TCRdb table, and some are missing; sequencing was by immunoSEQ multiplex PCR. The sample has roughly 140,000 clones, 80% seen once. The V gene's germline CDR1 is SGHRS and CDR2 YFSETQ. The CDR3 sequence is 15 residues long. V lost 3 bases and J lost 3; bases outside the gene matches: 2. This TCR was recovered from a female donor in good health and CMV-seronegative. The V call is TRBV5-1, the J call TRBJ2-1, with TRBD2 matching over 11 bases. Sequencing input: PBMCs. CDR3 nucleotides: TGCGCCAGCAGCTCGGGACTAGCGGACTACAATGAGCAGTTCTTC. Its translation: CASSSGLADYNEQFF.